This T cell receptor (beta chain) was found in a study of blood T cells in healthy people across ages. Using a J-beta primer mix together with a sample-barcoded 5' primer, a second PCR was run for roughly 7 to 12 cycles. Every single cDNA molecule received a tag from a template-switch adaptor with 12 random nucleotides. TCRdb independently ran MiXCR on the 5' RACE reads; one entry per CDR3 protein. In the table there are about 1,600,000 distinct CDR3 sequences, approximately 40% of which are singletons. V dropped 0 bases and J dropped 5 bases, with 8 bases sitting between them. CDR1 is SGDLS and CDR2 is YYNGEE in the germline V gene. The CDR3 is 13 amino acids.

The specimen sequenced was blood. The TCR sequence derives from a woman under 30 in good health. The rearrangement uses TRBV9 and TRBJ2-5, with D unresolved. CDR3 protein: CASSVDVRETQYF. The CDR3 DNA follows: TGTGCCAGCAGCGTAGATGTGCGGGAGACCCAGTACTTC.